The 29 T cell receptor beta chains reported below all come from one sample, sequenced in a study of T cell repertoires in cytomegalovirus infection. These receptors have no identified antigens. TCRdb passed the reads through MiXCR, listing each CDR3 protein once. The sample contains around 750,000 distinct CDR3 sequences, about 30% of which appear only once. The material sequenced was cultured CD8+ T cells from PBMCs, taken from culture after CMV antigen stimulation. Receptors originate from a human donor in good health (CMV status not recorded). Some clones in this sample may be carry-over from other donors' samples.

As for this clonotype: No conserved phenylalanine or tryptophan ends this CDR3, so it is likely a read error. The V call is TRBV4-3, the J call TRBJ2-5; no clear D. Trimming stripped 0 bases from V and 1 base from J, with 9 bases between. Germline loops: CDR1 LGHNA, CDR2 YSLEER. CDR3 length equals 15 residues. The CDR3 protein is CASSQDRAGQETQYL. The DNA for the CDR3 is TGCGCCAGCAGCCAAGATCGGGCAGGCCAAGAGACCCAGTACCTC.

The V call is TRBV20-1, the J call TRBJ1-6; D not certain. Between the trimmed V and J ends, which lost 5 bases and 9 bases, there was a span of 14 bases. This CDR3 comprises 13 residues. Germline CDR1 DFQATT, CDR2 SNEGSKA (reference sequence). CDR3 sequence (DNA): TGCAGTGCTCCGGAATCACTGAGTTCACCCCTCCACTTT. This encodes CSAPESLSSPLHF.

The chain joins TRBV7-9 to TRBJ1-2, with D unclear. V gave up 4 bases and J gave up 9 bases, with 9 bases separating them. CDR3 size: 11 residues. Germline lookup yields CDR1 SEHNR and CDR2 FQNEAQ (reference sequence). The CDR3 nucleotides are TGTGCCAGCAGCTCATCCCTGAGCTACACCTTC. Translated, it gives CASSSSLSYTF. Using reference TRBV7-9 and TRBJ1-2 for the parts outside the CDR3, the full variable domain is DTGVSQNPRHKITKRGQNVTFRCDPISEHNRLYWYRQTLGQGPEFLTYFQNEAQLEKSRLLSDRFSAERPKGSFSTLEIQRTEQGDSAMYLCASSSSLSYTFGSGTRLTVV.

The V gene is TRBV6-2 or TRBV6-3, the J gene TRBJ2-5; D not resolved. The CDR3 covers 15 residues. Germline loops: CDR1 MNHEY, CDR2 SVGEGT. The V end was cut by 5 bases, the J end by 0 bases, with 13 bases between. The CDR3 loop is CASSPRVRYQETQYF. The CDR3 bases are TGTGCCAGCAGTCCCCGGGTCAGGTACCAAGAGACCCAGTACTTC.

This sequence joins TRBV27 and TRBJ2-7; 10 bases map to TRBD2. CDR1 and CDR2 from the germline V gene are MNHEY and SMNVEV (reference sequence). The CDR3 spans 16 residues. After removal of 5 bases from V and 0 bases from J, the junction contained 7 bases not matched to a gene. The CDR3 DNA follows: TGTGCCAGCAGTCCTCCCGGACTAGCGGCCTCCTACGAGCAGTACTTC. It codes for CASSPPGLAASYEQYF.

CDR3 sequence: CASSPYPGQRPYNEQFF. As DNA, the CDR3 is TGTGCCAGCAGCCCTTATCCGGGACAGAGACCCTACAATGAGCAGTTCTTC. The rearrangement links TRBV9 to TRBJ2-1, with TRBD1 matching 7 bases. This CDR3 has 17 amino acids. Germline V lookup: CDR1 SGDLS, CDR2 YYNGEE. V shed 4 bases, J shed 2 bases, and the junction held 12 bases outside the gene matches.

This clonotype was detected only a few times. The chain combines TRBV12-3 or TRBV12-4 with TRBJ2-5, with D tentatively TRBD2 (5 bases). This CDR3 region has 15 residues. Trimming removed 6 bases at V and 5 bases at J, with 19 bases between. CDR3 coding DNA: TGTGCCAGCAGGGGCGAGCCCTCCCCGGGGGAGACCCAGTACTTC. It translates to CASRGEPSPGETQYF.

This clonotype was recorded at least ten times. The chain has TRBV6-1 and TRBJ2-1; D might be TRBD1 (5 bases). Germline V CDR1 and CDR2: MNHNS, SASEGT. CDR3 size: 15 residues. Deletions cut 5 bases from V and 0 bases from J, with 11 bases between. The CDR3 region has the DNA TGTGCCAGCAGTCCGGACATCAGCTCCTACAATGAGCAGTTCTTC. Its protein is CASSPDISSYNEQFF.

This rearrangement joins TRBV12-3 or TRBV12-4 to TRBJ2-7; 9 bases map to TRBD1. CDR3 size: 15 residues. V gave up 5 bases and J gave up 3 bases; unmatched junction bases: 8. Here the CDR3 reads CASSLRTGGNYEQYF. CDR3 sequence (DNA): TGTGCCAGCAGTCTCAGAACAGGGGGCAACTACGAGCAGTACTTC.

This clonotype was observed many times. The chain combines TRBV28 with TRBJ1-1; a weak D match, TRBD1 (5 bases). Looked up from germline, CDR1 is MDHEN and CDR2 is SYDVKM. The CDR3 runs 14 residues. With 3 bases removed from V and 12 bases from J, the gap between germline ends came to 20 bases. CDR3 sequence: CASSLVPTGPLTFF. The CDR3 region has the DNA TGTGCCAGCAGTTTGGTGCCAACGGGACCGCTGACTTTCTTT. The whole variable domain, remainder taken from reference TRBV28 and TRBJ1-1, is DVKVTQSSRYLVKRTGEKVFLECVQDMDHENMFWYRQDPGLGLRLIYFSYDVKMKEKGDIPEGYSVSREKKERFSLILESASTNQTSMYLCASSLVPTGPLTFFGQGTRLTVV.

V usage is TRBV20-1 and J usage is TRBJ2-1, with 9 bases that match TRBD2. The germline V gene encodes CDR1 DFQATT and CDR2 SNEGSKA (reference sequence). The V segment lost 2 bases and the J segment 3 bases; nucleotides outside the gene matches: 5. This CDR3 is 15 amino acids long. CDR3 loop: CSARLSGGIYNEQFF. The DNA for the CDR3 is TGCAGTGCTAGATTGAGCGGGGGGATCTACAATGAGCAGTTCTTC.

As regards this clonotype: The junction does not match germline at one end; this may be a read error. This chain uses TRBV7-8 with TRBJ2-3; D is unresolved. This CDR3 is built from 14 residues. Germline lookup yields CDR1 SGHVS and CDR2 FQNEAQ. CDR3 in DNA: TGTGCCAGCAGCTTAGGTCCCAGCACAGATAAGCAGTATTTT. This encodes CASSLGPSTDKQYF.

The V gene is TRBV19, the J gene TRBJ1-5; D gene ambiguous. CDR3 length: 13 residues. Germline CDR1 is LNHDA and CDR2 is SQIVND (reference sequence). V was pared by 5 bases and J by 7 bases, with 12 bases between. The CDR3, as DNA: TGTGCCAGTAGTTTCGGTACGCGACAGCCCCAGCATTTT. Translated: CASSFGTRQPQHF.

The chain has TRBV12-5 and TRBJ1-6; 11 bases align to TRBD1. The V segment lost 7 bases and the J segment 8 bases; nucleotides outside the gene matches: 1. Germline CDR1 and CDR2: LGHNT and FRNRAP. The CDR3 consists of 13 residues. CDR3 region: CASAGQGDSPLHF. The CDR3 DNA reads TGTGCTAGTGCGGGACAGGGGGATTCACCCCTCCACTTT. Combining the CDR3 with reference TRBV12-5 and TRBJ1-6 gives the whole variable domain DARVTQTPRHKVTEMGQEVTMRCQPILGHNTVFWYRQTMMQGLELLAYFRNRAPLDDSGMPKDRFSAEMPDATLATLKIQPSEPRDSAVYFCASAGQGDSPLHFGNGTRLTVT.

V is TRBV5-5 and J is TRBJ1-5; no clear D gene. The CDR3 spans 14 residues. Germline V CDR1 and CDR2: SGHKS, YYEKEE (reference sequence). V shed 2 bases and J shed 5 bases, with 11 bases lying between them. The CDR3 DNA is TGTGCCAGCAGCTTAATTCCTGAGGATCAGCCCCAGCATTTT. Translated: CASSLIPEDQPQHF.

This sequence joins TRBV11-1 and TRBJ2-1; 8 positions agree with TRBD2. The CDR3 runs to 16 residues. V shed 4 bases and J 6 bases; nucleotides not matched to a gene: 11. Germline values: CDR1 SGHAT, CDR2 FQDESV (reference sequence). CDR3 in DNA: TGTGCCAGCAGCTCCAGGGTTCGCGGGGGGCGCAATGAGCAGTTCTTC. It encodes CASSSRVRGGRNEQFF.

This clonotype was detected many times. The rearrangement links TRBV7-2 to TRBJ2-1, with 7 bases identical to TRBD2. There are 16 residues in the CDR3. The ends lost 1 base at V and 2 bases at J; junction bases unmatched: 5. Germline V CDR1 and CDR2: SGHTA, FQGNSA. As DNA, the CDR3 is TGTGCCAGCAGCTTAGATGGGAGGGGAACCTACAATGAGCAGTTCTTC. Its protein product is CASSLDGRGTYNEQFF.

The chain uses TRBV2 and TRBJ2-1; 10 bases match TRBD2. The CDR3 totals 16 residues. Germline CDR1 SNHLY, CDR2 FYNNEI. The trim removed 3 bases at V and 0 bases at J, leaving 2 bases unmatched. The DNA of the CDR3 is TGTGCCAGCAGTGATAGCGGGGGGAGCTCCTACAATGAGCAGTTCTTC. Amino acids: CASSDSGGSSYNEQFF.

At least ten counts were recorded for this clonotype. The chain combines TRBV7-2 with TRBJ2-3; a weak D match, TRBD2 (5 bases). Germline V lookup: CDR1 SGHTA, CDR2 FQGNSA. The CDR3 has 15 residues. The V end lost 2 bases, the J end lost 2 bases, and 11 bases lay between the germline ends. CDR3 bases: TGTGCCAGCAGCTTAAAACGGGAACACACAGATACGCAGTATTTT. As protein: CASSLKREHTDTQYF.

The genes are TRBV19 and TRBJ2-1; D possibly corresponds to TRBD1 (6 bases). The CDR3 spans 15 residues. The V end lost 4 bases, the J end lost 3 bases, and 13 bases lay between the germline ends. CDR1 is LNHDA and CDR2 is SQIVND in the germline V gene (reference sequence). In DNA form, the CDR3 reads TGTGCCAGTAGTACCGACAGGCAGGGCTACAATGAGCAGTTCTTC. It is translated as CASSTDRQGYNEQFF.

The chain couples TRBV12-3 or TRBV12-4 to TRBJ2-5; D call uncertain. With 8 bases removed from V and 5 bases from J, the gap between germline ends came to 6 bases. This CDR3 region has 10 residues. The CDR3 loop reads CASPGETQYF. Written as DNA, the CDR3 is TGTGCCAGCCCTGGGGAGACCCAGTACTTC.

The chain couples TRBV19 to TRBJ1-1; D may be TRBD1 (6 bases). The CDR3 contains 12 residues. Germline CDR1 LNHDA, CDR2 SQIVND (reference sequence). Trimming left V 6 bases short and J 6 bases short, with 11 bases between. The CDR3 is CASSQGLPEAFF. The CDR3 coding sequence is TGTGCCAGTAGCCAGGGGCTCCCTGAAGCTTTCTTT.

This clonotype was observed a handful of times. The chain couples TRBV2 to TRBJ1-2; TRBD1 is a possible D gene (5 bases). CDR1 is SNHLY and CDR2 is FYNNEI in the germline V gene. The CDR3 is 15 amino acids. The V and J ends lost 0 bases and 3 bases respectively, with 11 bases between them. The CDR3 reads CASSEAARGHYGYTF. The CDR3 nucleotides are TGTGCCAGCAGTGAAGCAGCGAGGGGCCACTATGGCTACACCTTC.

V and J are TRBV7-4 and TRBJ2-1; the D gene is possibly TRBD2 (7 bases). Germline loops: CDR1 SGHVT, CDR2 SQSDAQ. The CDR3 loop spans 13 amino acids. V was shortened by 11 bases and J by 6 bases, with 17 bases between the two germline ends. The CDR3 nucleotides are TGTGCCCTAGAGGGGGGGCCCTCCAATGAGCAGTTCTTC. This encodes CALEGGPSNEQFF.

This clonotype was counted once. V gene TRBV7-9 combines with J gene TRBJ1-3; D gene unclear. This CDR3 has 16 residues. Germline V gives CDR1 SEHNR, CDR2 FQNEAQ (reference sequence). The V and J ends lost 1 base and 0 bases respectively, with 10 bases between them. The CDR3 bases are TGTGCCAGCAGCTTAGTGGAGGTTTTCTCTGGAAACACCATATATTTT. Translation gives CASSLVEVFSGNTIYF.

This clonotype was observed at least ten times. This chain connects TRBV7-3 to TRBJ2-3; TRBD2 might be the D (5 bases). There are 17 residues in the CDR3. Germline loops: CDR1 SGHTA, CDR2 FQGTGA. The V gene lost 4 bases and the J gene lost 3 bases, with 20 bases spanning the gap. In DNA, the CDR3 is TGTGCCAGCAGCTCGGTCGGTGGGAGCGTTAAGACAGATACGCAGTATTTT. This gives the protein CASSSVGGSVKTDTQYF.

This clonotype has a handful of counts. This chain joins TRBV7-9 and TRBJ1-4; possibly TRBD1 for D (5 bases). Trimming removed 11 bases from V and 0 bases from J, with 13 bases in between. In germline, CDR1 is SEHNR, CDR2 FQNEAQ (reference sequence). This CDR3 comprises 14 residues. This chain's CDR3 is CAGWGGATNEKLFF. For the CDR3, the DNA is TGTGCCGGATGGGGGGGAGCAACTAATGAAAAACTGTTTTTT.

About this clonotype: This sequence may be a read error, since a much larger clone differs from it by one base. This chain connects TRBV12-3 or TRBV12-4 to TRBJ1-5; D call uncertain. This CDR3 has 14 residues. The V end lost 7 bases, the J end lost 5 bases, and 15 bases lay between the germline ends. The CDR3 region has the DNA TGTGCCAGCAATTTGAGCTCGGGCCATCAGCCCCAGCATTTT. This sequence encodes CASNLSSGHQPQHF.

V and J are TRBV11-1 and TRBJ1-4; 7 bases match TRBD1. Looked up from germline, CDR1 is SGHAT and CDR2 is FQDESV (reference sequence). This CDR3 has 17 residues. V lost 3 bases to trimming and J lost 6 bases; unmatched junction nucleotides: 13. The chain's CDR3 is CASSLTRQGGIDEKLFF. The CDR3 DNA follows: TGTGCCAGCAGCTTGACCCGACAGGGCGGTATAGATGAAAAACTGTTTTTT.